Included here is one TCR beta chain sequence, with context. This entry belongs to a study of blood T cell repertoires in COVID-19. Study-level background: T cells, B-cell-depleted T cells, or PBMCs supplied cDNA or gDNA.

Sequencing used immunoSEQ multiplex PCR; TCRdb keeps in-frame clones, though not all of them. The table lists under 250,000 clones, about nine tenths of them singletons. Recovered status in Cohort 3 required two negative PCRs, clearance, or symptom resolution. The germline V gene encodes CDR1 MNHNS and CDR2 SASEGT. V lost 1 base to trimming and J lost 0 bases, with 4 bases between them. The CDR3 covers 14 residues. V and J are TRBV6-1 and TRBJ1-3; D call uncertain. This clonotype originated in a man aged 35-49 years who had recovered from COVID-19. The sequencing sample was made of PBMCs or T cells enriched from blood (not recorded which). The CDR3 DNA reads as TGTGCCAGCAGTGAAGTTTACTCTGGAAACACCATATATTTT. It yields the protein CASSEVYSGNTIYF.